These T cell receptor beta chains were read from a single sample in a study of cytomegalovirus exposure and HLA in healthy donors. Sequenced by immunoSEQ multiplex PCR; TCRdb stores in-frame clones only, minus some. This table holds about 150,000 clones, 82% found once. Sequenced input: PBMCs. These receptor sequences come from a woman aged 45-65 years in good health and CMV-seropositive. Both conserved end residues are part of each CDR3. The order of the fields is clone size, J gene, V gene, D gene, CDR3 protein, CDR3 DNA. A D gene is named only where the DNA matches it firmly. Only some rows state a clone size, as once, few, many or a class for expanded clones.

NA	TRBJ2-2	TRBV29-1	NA	CSVESGALTGELFF	TGCAGCGTTGAGTCAGGGGCACTCACCGGGGAGCTGTTTTTT
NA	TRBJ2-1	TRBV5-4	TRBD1	CASSWRTGGELRQFF	TGTGCCAGCAGCTGGAGGACAGGGGGCGAGTTAAGGCAGTTCTTC
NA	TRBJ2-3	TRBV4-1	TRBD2	CASSQASGGAGDTQYF	TGCGCCAGCAGCCAAGCTAGCGGGGGGGCCGGAGATACGCAGTATTTT
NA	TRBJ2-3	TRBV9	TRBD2	CASSVLAGLQDTQYF	TGTGCCAGCAGCGTATTAGCGGGACTCCAGGATACGCAGTATTTT
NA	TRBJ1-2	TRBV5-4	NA	CASSAGRENYGYTF	TGTGCCAGCAGCGCGGGGCGGGAAAACTATGGCTACACCTTC
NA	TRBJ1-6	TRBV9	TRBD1	CASSGRQGAPSPLHF	TGTGCCAGCAGCGGGCGACAGGGGGCTCCTTCACCCCTCCACTTT
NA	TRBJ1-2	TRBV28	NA	CASSLSQGNYGYTF	TGTGCCAGCAGTTTAAGCCAGGGGAATTATGGCTACACCTTC
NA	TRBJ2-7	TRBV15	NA	CATSRDLGVLEQYF	TGTGCCACCAGCAGAGATCTAGGAGTTCTCGAGCAGTACTTC
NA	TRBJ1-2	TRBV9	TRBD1	CASTISTGNYGYTF	TGTGCCAGCACCATTTCGACAGGGAACTATGGCTACACCTTC
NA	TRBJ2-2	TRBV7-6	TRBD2	CASSLVLAGGPQPGELFF	TGTGCCAGCAGCTTAGTTCTAGCGGGGGGCCCACAGCCCGGGGAGCTGTTTTTT
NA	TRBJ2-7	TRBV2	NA	CASSEGRKEQYF	TGTGCCAGCAGTGAGGGCCGGAAGGAGCAGTACTTC
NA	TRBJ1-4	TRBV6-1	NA	CASSGSTGRGGKKLFF	TGTGCCAGCAGTGGGTCTACAGGGAGGGGAGGGAAAAAACTGTTTTTT
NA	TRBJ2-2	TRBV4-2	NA	CASSQEGRVDTGELFF	TGTGCCAGCAGCCAAGAAGGCAGGGTAGACACCGGGGAGCTGTTTTTT
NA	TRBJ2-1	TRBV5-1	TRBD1	CASSFDRASSYNEQFF	TGCGCCAGCAGCTTCGACAGGGCGAGCTCCTACAATGAGCAGTTCTTC
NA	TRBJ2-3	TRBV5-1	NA	CASSLVGDHDTQYF	TGCGCCAGCAGCTTGGTTGGAGATCACGATACGCAGTATTTT
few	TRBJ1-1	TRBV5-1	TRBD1	CASSYTGTVNTEAFF	TGCGCCAGCAGCTACACCGGGACAGTGAACACTGAAGCTTTCTTT
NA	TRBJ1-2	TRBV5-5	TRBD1	CASSHWTPGGRDGYTF	TGTGCCAGCAGCCATTGGACCCCAGGGGGTAGGGATGGCTACACCTTC
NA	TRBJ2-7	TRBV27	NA	CASSPHGANEQYF	TGTGCCAGCAGTCCCCATGGGGCAAACGAGCAGTACTTC
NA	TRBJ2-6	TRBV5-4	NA	CASSLGQVSGANVLTF	TGTGCCAGCAGCTTGGGACAGGTCTCTGGGGCCAACGTCCTGACTTTC
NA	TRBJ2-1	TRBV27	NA	CASSLQGMNYNEQFF	TGTGCCAGCAGTTTACAGGGCATGAACTACAATGAGCAGTTCTTC
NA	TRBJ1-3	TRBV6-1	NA	CASNANSGNTIYF	TGTGCCAGCAACGCTAACTCTGGAAACACCATATATTTT
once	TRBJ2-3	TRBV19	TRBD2	CASSRASGGAFADTQYF	TGTGCCAGTAGTAGGGCTAGCGGGGGGGCCTTTGCAGATACGCAGTATTTT